The clone carrying this TCR beta chain has more than one count but fewer than ten. What it binds is unknown. The sample belongs to a study of T cells in localized non-small cell lung cancer. Whole-study findings and limits: Greater blood T cell density accompanied longer overall survival. Of the top 100 tumor clones, median approximately 60 were in adjacent lung, approximately 28 among its top 100. Adjacent uninvolved lung had the highest clonality, suggesting focused antigen responses. Multi-region tumor sequencing was not done, so intratumor heterogeneity could not be excluded.

TCRdb keeps only in-frame clones here, not all; method: immunoSEQ multiplex PCR. The data show over 70,000 clones, just over 90% seen once. The CDR3 consists of 13 residues. Deletions cut 0 bases from V and 12 bases from J, with 13 bases between. Germline CDR1 SGHRS, CDR2 YFSETQ. The source material was PBMCs, sampled before any cancer treatment. This clonotype was sampled from a woman between 35 and 70 years old with stage II squamous cell lung carcinoma. The chain carries TRBV5-1 and TRBJ1-5; maybe TRBD1 (5 bases). CDR3: CASSLALGTDQHF. CDR3 DNA sequence: TGCGCCAGCAGCTTGGCCCTCGGGACGGACCAGCATTTT.